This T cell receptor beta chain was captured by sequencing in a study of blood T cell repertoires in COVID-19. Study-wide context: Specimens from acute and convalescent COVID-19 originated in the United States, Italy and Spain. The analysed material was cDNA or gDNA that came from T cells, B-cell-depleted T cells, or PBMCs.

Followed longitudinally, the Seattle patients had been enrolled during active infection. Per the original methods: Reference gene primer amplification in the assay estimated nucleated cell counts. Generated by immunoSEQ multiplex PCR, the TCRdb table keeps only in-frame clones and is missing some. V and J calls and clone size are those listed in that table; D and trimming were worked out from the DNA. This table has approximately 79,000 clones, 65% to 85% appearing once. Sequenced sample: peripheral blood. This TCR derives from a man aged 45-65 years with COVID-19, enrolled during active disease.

The DNA for the CDR3 is TGCGCCAGCAGTACAGGGGGCAATCAGCCCCAGCATTTT. It yields the protein CASSTGGNQPQHF. The J gene is TRBJ1-5, the V gene TRBV10-2; 7 bases line up with TRBD1. Germline-derived CDR1 and CDR2 are WSHSY and SAAADI. The CDR3 loop spans 13 amino acids. The V and J ends lost 5 bases and 2 bases, in that order; junction bases with no gene match: 0.